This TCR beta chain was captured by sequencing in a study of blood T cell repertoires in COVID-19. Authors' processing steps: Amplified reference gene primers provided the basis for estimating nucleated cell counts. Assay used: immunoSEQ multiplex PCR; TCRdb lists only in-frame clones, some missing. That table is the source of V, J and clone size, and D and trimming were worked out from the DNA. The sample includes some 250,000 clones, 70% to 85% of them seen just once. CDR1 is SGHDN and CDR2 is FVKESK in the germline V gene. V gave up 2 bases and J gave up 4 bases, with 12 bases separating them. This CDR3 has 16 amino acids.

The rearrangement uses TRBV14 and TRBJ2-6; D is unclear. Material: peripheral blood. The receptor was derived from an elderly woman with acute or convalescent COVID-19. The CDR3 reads CASSQSRRVGANVLTF. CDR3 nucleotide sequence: TGTGCCAGCAGCCAATCCCGGAGAGTAGGGGCCAACGTCCTGACTTTC. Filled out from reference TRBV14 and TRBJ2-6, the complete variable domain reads EAGVTQFPSHSVIEKGQTVTLRCDPISGHDNLYWYRRVMGKEIKFLLHFVKESKQDESGMPNNRFLAERTGGTYSTLKVQPAELEDSGVYFCASSQSRRVGANVLTFGAGSRLTVL.